This T cell receptor (beta chain) was identified during a study of T cell responses to AZD1222 COVID-19 vaccine. Regarding the study as a whole: Per reports, nearly half of all spike-specific TCRs target regions that are unmutated in variants. Repertoire sampling occurred only after the peak T cell response. The breadth and depth of Spike-specific TCRs increased once two AZD1222 doses had been given.

A remark on this clone: Its target is not known.

Trimming left V 2 bases short and J 9 bases short, with 8 bases between. Germline values: CDR1 SGHTA, CDR2 FQGTGA. The CDR3 is 12 amino acids. Assay: immunoSEQ multiplex PCR; the TCRdb copy retains only in-frame clones and omits some. Here the sample spans roughly 90,000 clones, roughly nine tenths being singletons. This sample comprised peripheral blood, obtained 28 days after the second AZD1222 dose. The J gene is TRBJ2-1, the V gene TRBV7-3; D is unresolved. This clonotype was sampled from an adult who received the AZD1222 COVID-19 vaccine. The CDR3 region has the DNA TGTGCCAGCAGCTTAGAAGACGCTGAGCAGTTCTTC. Encoded protein: CASSLEDAEQFF.